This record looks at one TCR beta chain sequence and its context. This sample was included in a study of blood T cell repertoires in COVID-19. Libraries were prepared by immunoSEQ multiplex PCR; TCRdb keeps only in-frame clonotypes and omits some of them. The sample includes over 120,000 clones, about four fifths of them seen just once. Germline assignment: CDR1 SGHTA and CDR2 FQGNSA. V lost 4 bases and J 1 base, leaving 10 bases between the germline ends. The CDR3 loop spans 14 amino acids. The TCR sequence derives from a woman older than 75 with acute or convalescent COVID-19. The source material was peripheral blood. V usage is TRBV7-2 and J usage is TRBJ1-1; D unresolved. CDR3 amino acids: CASSSSNWNTEAFF. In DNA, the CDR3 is TGTGCCAGCAGCTCGAGCAACTGGAACACTGAAGCTTTCTTT.